This T cell receptor (beta chain) was identified in a study of identifying expanded T cells in peripheral blood. Profiling relied on immunoSEQ multiplex PCR, and the TCRdb table lists in-frame clones only, not all of them. The sample records roughly 100,000 clones, 70% to 90% being singletons. A note on this clone: The antigen is not known.

The CDR3 runs 16 residues. Germline loops: CDR1 SGHRS, CDR2 YFSETQ. Deletions cut 4 bases from V and 0 bases from J, with 16 bases between. Study-wide findings and caveats: Roughly two-week clone count variance significantly increased as total template count grew. Over approximately two and four weeks, about 17 and 20 clones changed, versus approximately 1.1 between replicates.

Collection occurred without any documented infections or immune events in donors. Input material: blood. This TCR derives from a person aged 18 to 75 in good health. The chain links TRBV5-1 to TRBJ1-2; D not resolved. The CDR3 DNA is TGCGCCAGCAGCCCTAGCCCAGGAAACCCTAACTATGGCTACACCTTC. This codes for CASSPSPGNPNYGYTF.